This TCR beta chain comes out of a study of T cell responses to AZD1222 COVID-19 vaccine. Study-level background: Investigators merged groups given second doses at roughly 4 or roughly 12 weeks.

Details on this clone: Its antigen is as yet unknown.

The germline V gene encodes CDR1 SSHAT and CDR2 FNYEAQ (reference sequence). This CDR3 contains 15 residues. V was clipped by 5 bases and J by 5 bases; unmatched bases: 8. Study results and limitations: Most donors were white British, females outnumbered males, and clonal diversity was possibly underestimated. The study identified only six AZD1222 recipients as seropositive at baseline. CD4 TCRs linked to vaccination spanned spike, dominating at 160-218 and 743-854.

Here immunoSEQ multiplex PCR was the method, and the copy in TCRdb shows in-frame clones only, minus some. The sample carries 80,000 to 100,000 clones, around 88% recorded once. The receptor was derived from an adult in good health. Sample: peripheral blood, taken on day 0 of AZD1222 vaccination. The rearrangement uses TRBV7-7 and TRBJ1-4, with TRBD1 matching 7 bases. This CDR3 is CASSAGTVQNEKLFF. DNA of the CDR3: TGTGCCAGCAGCGCTGGGACAGTGCAAAATGAAAAACTGTTTTTT.